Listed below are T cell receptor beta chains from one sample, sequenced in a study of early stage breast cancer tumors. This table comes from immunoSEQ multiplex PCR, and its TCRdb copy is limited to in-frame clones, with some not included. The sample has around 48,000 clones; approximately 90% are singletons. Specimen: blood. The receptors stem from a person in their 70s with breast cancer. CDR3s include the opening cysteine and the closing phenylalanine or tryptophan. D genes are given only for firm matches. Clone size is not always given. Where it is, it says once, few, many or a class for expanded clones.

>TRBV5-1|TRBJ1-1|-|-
TGCGCCAGCAGCTTGGCCTCCGGGACTGAAGCTTTCTTT
CASSLASGTEAFF
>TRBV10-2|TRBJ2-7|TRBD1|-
TGCGCCAGCAGTGAAAACAGGGGCGAGCAGTACTTC
CASSENRGEQYF
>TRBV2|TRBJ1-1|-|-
TGTGCCAGCAGGGGACCGGGGGGGAACACTGAAGCTTTCTTT
CASRGPGGNTEAFF
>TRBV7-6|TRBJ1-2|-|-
TGTGCCAGCAGCTTAGGAACAGTCTATGGCTACACCTTC
CASSLGTVYGYTF
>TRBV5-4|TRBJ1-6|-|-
TGTGCCAGCAGCTCCGTTAATTCACCCCTCCACTTT
CASSSVNSPLHF
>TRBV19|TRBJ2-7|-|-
TGTGCCAGTAGTACCACGGCGACAGGTGCCTCCTACGAGCAGTACTTC
CASSTTATGASYEQYF
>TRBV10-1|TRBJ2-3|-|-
TGCGCCAGCAGTTGGACTATAGGTCGGCCTACGCAGTATTTT
CASSWTIGRPTQYF
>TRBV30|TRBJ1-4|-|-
TGTGCCGGTGGGGGGGAAAAACTGTTTTTT
CAGGGEKLFF
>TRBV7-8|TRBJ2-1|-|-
TGTGCCAGCAGCTTGACTGGAAGCTCCTACAATGAGCAGTTCTTC
CASSLTGSSYNEQFF
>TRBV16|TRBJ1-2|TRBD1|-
TGTGCCAGCAGCCAATCGACACGACAGGGGTCCAACTATGGCTACACCTTC
CASSQSTRQGSNYGYTF
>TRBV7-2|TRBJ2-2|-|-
TGTGCCAGCAGCCCACAGCCAACCGGGGAGCTGTTTTTT
CASSPQPTGELFF
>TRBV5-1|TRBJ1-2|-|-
TGCGCCAGCAGCTTGTCCGGGACACTCAACTATGGCTACACCTTC
CASSLSGTLNYGYTF
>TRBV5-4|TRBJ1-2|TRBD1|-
TGTGCCAGCAGCTTGGGACAGGGAGCAAGGGGCTACACCTTC
CASSLGQGARGYTF
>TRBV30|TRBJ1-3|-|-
TGTGCCTGGAGTGTACCCTCAACGGGAGGAAACACCATATATTTT
CAWSVPSTGGNTIYF
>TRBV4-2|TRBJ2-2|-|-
TGTGCCAGCAGCCCGGGATTAACCGCGAACACCGGGGAGCTGTTTTTT
CASSPGLTANTGELFF
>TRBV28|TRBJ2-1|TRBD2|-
TGTGCCAGTTGGGGACGGAGCGGGAGGGCCGGTAGGGATGAGCAGTTCTTC
CASWGRSGRAGRDEQFF
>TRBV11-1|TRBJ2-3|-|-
TGTGCCAGCCGAACACCTTCCAACACAGATACGCAGTATTTT
CASRTPSNTDTQYF
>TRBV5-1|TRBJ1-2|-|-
TGCGCCAGCAGTTATACCAGAGGACAGATTTCCTATGGCTACACCTTC
CASSYTRGQISYGYTF
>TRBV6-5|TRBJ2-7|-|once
TGTGCCAGCAGTTCTTCAGAAAGATACGAGCAGTACTTC
CASSSSERYEQYF